This T cell receptor beta chain was profiled in a study of T cell changes during pregnancy in multiple sclerosis. Data came from immunoSEQ multiplex PCR; TCRdb stores just in-frame clones and leaves some out. Here the sample spans tens of thousands of clones, 91% being singletons. Per germline, CDR1 MGHRA and CDR2 YSYEKL. The CDR3 is made up of 17 amino acids. Trimming pared 1 base from V and 1 base from J, leaving 16 bases between. The specimen was peripheral blood, collected after pregnancy. The rearrangement links TRBV4-1 to TRBJ1-1; TRBD1 is a possible D gene (5 bases). The TCR comes from a female donor in good health, enrolled as a control in a pregnancy study. CDR3 nucleotide sequence: TGCGCCAGCAGCCAAGGATTTGGGGGAGGAACGAACACTGAAGCTTTCTTT. The encoded protein is CASSQGFGGGTNTEAFF.